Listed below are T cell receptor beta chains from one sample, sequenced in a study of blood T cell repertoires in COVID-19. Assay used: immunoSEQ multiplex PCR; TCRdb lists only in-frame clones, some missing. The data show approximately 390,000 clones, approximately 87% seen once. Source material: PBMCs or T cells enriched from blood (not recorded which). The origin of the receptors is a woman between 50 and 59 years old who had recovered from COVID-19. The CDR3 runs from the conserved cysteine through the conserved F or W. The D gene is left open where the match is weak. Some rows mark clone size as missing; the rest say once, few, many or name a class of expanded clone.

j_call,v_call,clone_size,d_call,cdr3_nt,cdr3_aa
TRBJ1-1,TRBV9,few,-,TGTGCCAGCAGCGTAAGGGGGAACACTGAAGCTTTCTTT,CASSVRGNTEAFF
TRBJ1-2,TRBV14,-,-,TGTGCCAGCAGCCGGCCGGGGGGGGGCTATGGCTACACCTTC,CASSRPGGGYGYTF
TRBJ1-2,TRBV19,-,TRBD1,TGTGCCAGTAGTTCCCGGGGACAGGGGATTAACTATGGCTACACCTTC,CASSSRGQGINYGYTF
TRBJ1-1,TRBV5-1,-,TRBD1,TGCGCCAGCCGAAGGACAGGGGAGGAGAGTGAAGCTTTCTTT,CASRRTGEESEAFF
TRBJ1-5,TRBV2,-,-,TGTGCCAGCAGTCAACAGGCGAATCAGCCCCAGCATTTT,CASSQQANQPQHF
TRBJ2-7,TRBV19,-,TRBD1,TGTGCCAGTAGTGCGACAGGGAACTCCTACGAGCAGTACTTC,CASSATGNSYEQYF
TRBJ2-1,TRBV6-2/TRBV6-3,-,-,TGTGCCAGCAGTCCGGGACTCCTCTACCTCAATGAGCAGTTCTTC,CASSPGLLYLNEQFF
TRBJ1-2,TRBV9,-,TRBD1,TGTGCCAGCAGCGTAGACCCGGGACAGGGGGGTGGCTACACCTTC,CASSVDPGQGGGYTF
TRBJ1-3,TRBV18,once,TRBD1,TGTGCCAGCTCACCACCGGTGACAGGGGGAAACACCATATATTTT,CASSPPVTGGNTIYF
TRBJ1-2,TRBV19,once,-,TGTGCCAGTAGTCCCCCAGGGGTTCTCGGCTACACCTTC,CASSPPGVLGYTF
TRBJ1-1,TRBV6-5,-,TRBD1,TGTGCCAGCAATCACCAGGACAGGGGGCTCACTGAAGCTTTCTTT,CASNHQDRGLTEAFF
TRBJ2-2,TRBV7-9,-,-,TGTGCCAGCAGCCCGTTCACCGGGGAGCTGTTTTTT,CASSPFTGELFF
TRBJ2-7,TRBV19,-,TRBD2,TGTGCCAGTAGTATAGAGTTTGCGGGGGGCTCCTACGAGCAGTACTTC,CASSIEFAGGSYEQYF
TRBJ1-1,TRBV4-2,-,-,TGTGCCAGCAGCCAATCGGGTAACACTGAAGCTTTCTTT,CASSQSGNTEAFF
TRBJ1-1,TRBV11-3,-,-,TGTGCCAGCAGCTTAGGTTCGGCACAGTCTGAAGCTTTCTTT,CASSLGSAQSEAFF
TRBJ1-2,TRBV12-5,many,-,TGTGCTAGCAGTGACGCAGGGTTTGGCTACACCTTC,CASSDAGFGYTF
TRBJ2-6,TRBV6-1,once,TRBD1,TGTGCCAGCAGTGTTTCGTGGGACAGAGCTTTACCTGGGGCCAACGTCCTGACTTTC,CASSVSWDRALPGANVLTF
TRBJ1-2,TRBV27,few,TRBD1,TGTGCCAGCAGTTTCCGACAGGGGGTGGACTATGGCTACACCTTC,CASSFRQGVDYGYTF
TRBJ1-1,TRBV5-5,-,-,TGTGCCAGCAGCCCGACAGGTGTTGAAGCTTTCTTT,CASSPTGVEAFF
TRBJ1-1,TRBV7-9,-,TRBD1,TGTGCCAGCAGCTTATTGACAGGGGAAGCTTTCTTT,CASSLLTGEAFF
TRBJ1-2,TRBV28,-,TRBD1,TGTGCCAGCATAGGACAGGGGGGCCATAACTATGGCTACACCTTC,CASIGQGGHNYGYTF
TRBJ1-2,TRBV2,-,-,TGTGCCAGCAGTGTGACAGCCTATGGCTACACCTTC,CASSVTAYGYTF
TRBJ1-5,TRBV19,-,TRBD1,TGTGCCAGTAACCAGGACAGGGGAGGACAGCCCCAGCATTTT,CASNQDRGGQPQHF
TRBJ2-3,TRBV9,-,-,TGTGCCAGCAGCGTCGGACTGGGTGCCGGCACAGATACGCAGTATTTT,CASSVGLGAGTDTQYF
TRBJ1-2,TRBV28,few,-,TGTGCCAGCAGTTTGCAGCGTGGCTATGGCTACACCTTC,CASSLQRGYGYTF
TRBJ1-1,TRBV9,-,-,TGTGCCAGCAGCGTGGCGGGAAACACTGAAGCTTTCTTT,CASSVAGNTEAFF
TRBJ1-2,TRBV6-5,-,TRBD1,TGTGCCAGCAGTTACGGGCAGGGGGCCTATGGCTACACCTTC,CASSYGQGAYGYTF
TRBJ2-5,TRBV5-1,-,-,TGCGCCAGCAGCTCGGGACTGGAGGGGGAGACCCAGTACTTC,CASSSGLEGETQYF
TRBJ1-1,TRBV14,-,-,TGTGCCAGCAGCCAACAGGGAAACACTGAAGCTTTCTTT,CASSQQGNTEAFF
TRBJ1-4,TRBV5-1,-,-,TGCGCCAGCAGATCTGGACAGAATGTTGGTGAAAAACTGTTTTTT,CASRSGQNVGEKLFF
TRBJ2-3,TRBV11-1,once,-,TGTGCCAGCAGCCCTACCGAGAGCACAGATACGCAGTATTTT,CASSPTESTDTQYF
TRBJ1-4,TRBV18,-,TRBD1,TGTGCCAGCTCACCACCAGGGACAGGGGGCTTAGCAACTAATGAAAAACTGTTTTTT,CASSPPGTGGLATNEKLFF
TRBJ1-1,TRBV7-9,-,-,TGTGCCAGTGCGCCAACGAGCGGATCTGCTGAAGCTTTCTTT,CASAPTSGSAEAFF
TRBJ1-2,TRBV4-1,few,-,TGCGCCAGCAGCCAAGATTTGGACAGAATCTATGGCTACACCTTC,CASSQDLDRIYGYTF
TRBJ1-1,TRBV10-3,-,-,TGTGCCATCAGGGGGCAGGTTGGGACTGCGGGGAACACTGAAGCTTTCTTT,CAIRGQVGTAGNTEAFF
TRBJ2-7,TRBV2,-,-,TGTGCCAGCAGCCCCAACTCCTACGAGCAGTACTTC,CASSPNSYEQYF
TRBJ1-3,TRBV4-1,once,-,TGCGCCAGCAGCCAAGATCCGGGGGGAAACACCATATATTTT,CASSQDPGGNTIYF
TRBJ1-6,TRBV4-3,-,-,TGCGCCAGCAGCCCAACCCTGAGCTCCTATAATTCACCCCTCCACTTT,CASSPTLSSYNSPLHF
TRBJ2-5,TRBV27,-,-,TGTGCCAGCATGTCCCTCGGGACTCCTGGGGAGACCCAGTACTTC,CASMSLGTPGETQYF
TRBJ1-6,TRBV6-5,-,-,TGTGCCAGCAGTTTACCGGGGGATAATTCACCCCTCCACTTT,CASSLPGDNSPLHF
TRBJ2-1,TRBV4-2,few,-,TGTGCCAGCAGCCGGTTACTAGAACGGGGCTACAATGAGCAGTTCTTC,CASSRLLERGYNEQFF
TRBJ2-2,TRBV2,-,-,TGTGCCAGCAGTAATCTACAGGGTTTTACCGGGGAGCTGTTTTTT,CASSNLQGFTGELFF
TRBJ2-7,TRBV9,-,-,TGTGCCAGCAGCGTAGGGGCCAGAACCTACGAGCAGTACTTC,CASSVGARTYEQYF
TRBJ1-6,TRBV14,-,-,TGTGCCAGCAGCGCCGTGCGGGGGATGGTTAATTCACCCCTCCACTTT,CASSAVRGMVNSPLHF
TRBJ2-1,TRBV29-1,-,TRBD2,TGCAGCGCCTTGATAGCGGGGGCCTACAATGAGCAGTTCTTC,CSALIAGAYNEQFF
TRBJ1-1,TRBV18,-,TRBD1,TGTGCCAGCTCACCACCAACAAGGGGGCTCGGAACTGAAGCTTTCTTT,CASSPPTRGLGTEAFF
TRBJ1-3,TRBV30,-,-,TGTGCCTGGATTATGGGCTCGGCCCCAAGCTCTGGAAACACCATATATTTT,CAWIMGSAPSSGNTIYF
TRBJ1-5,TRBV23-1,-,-,TGCGCCAGCGGGAGCATCTATCAGCCCCAGCATTTT,CASGSIYQPQHF
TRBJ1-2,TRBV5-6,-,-,TGTGCCAGCAGCTTGGGGGTAGCCGGGTGGGGCTACACCTTC,CASSLGVAGWGYTF
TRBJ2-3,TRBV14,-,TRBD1,TGTGCCAGCAGCCAAGATCTTTTCAAGGGGGCTAAGCCAGATACGCAGTATTTT,CASSQDLFKGAKPDTQYF
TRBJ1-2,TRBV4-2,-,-,TGTGCCAGCAGCCAAGATGGGGGGGCCGATTACTATGGCTACACCTTC,CASSQDGGADYYGYTF